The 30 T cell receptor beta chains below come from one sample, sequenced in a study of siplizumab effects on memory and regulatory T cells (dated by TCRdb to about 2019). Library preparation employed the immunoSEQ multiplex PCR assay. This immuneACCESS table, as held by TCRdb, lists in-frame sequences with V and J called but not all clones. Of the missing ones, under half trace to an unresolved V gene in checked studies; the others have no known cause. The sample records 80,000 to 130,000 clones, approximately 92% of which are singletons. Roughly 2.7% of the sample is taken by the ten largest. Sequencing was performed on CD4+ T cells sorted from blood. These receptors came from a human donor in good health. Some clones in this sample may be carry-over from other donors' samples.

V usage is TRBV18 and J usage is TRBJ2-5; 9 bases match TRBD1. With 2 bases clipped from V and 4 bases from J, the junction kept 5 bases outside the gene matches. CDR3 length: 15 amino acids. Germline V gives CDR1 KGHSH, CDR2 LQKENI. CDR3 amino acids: CASSPVDRGGETQYF. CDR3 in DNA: TGTGCCAGCTCACCAGTGGACAGGGGAGGAGAGACCCAGTACTTC.

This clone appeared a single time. CDR3 loop: CASSLVASTEQYF. In DNA form, the CDR3 reads TGTGCCAGCAGCTTAGTCGCTAGCACCGAGCAGTACTTC. The chain is built from TRBV11-2 and TRBJ2-7, with a possible D match to TRBD2 (5 bases). The CDR3 extends over 13 amino acids. CDR1 is SGHAT, CDR2 FQNNGV, per germline. Trimming took 1 base from V and 6 from J, leaving 10 bases between them.

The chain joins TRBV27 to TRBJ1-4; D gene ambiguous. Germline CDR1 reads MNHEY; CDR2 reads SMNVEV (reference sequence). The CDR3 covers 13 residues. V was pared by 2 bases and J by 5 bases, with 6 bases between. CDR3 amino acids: CASSLRENEKLFF. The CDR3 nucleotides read TGTGCCAGCAGTTTAAGGGAGAATGAAAAACTGTTTTTT. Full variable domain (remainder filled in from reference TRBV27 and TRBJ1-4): EAQVTQNPRYLITVTGKKLTVTCSQNMNHEYMSWYRQDPGLGLRQIYYSMNVEVTDKGDVPEGYKVSRKEKRNFPLILESPSPNQTSLYFCASSLRENEKLFFGSGTQLSVL.

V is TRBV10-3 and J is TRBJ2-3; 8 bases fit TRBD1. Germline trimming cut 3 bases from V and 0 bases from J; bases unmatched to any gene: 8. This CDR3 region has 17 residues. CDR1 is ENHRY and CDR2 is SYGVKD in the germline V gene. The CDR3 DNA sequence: TGTGCCATCAGTGATGCGGCGGGACAGGCTAGCACAGATACGCAGTATTTT. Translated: CAISDAAGQASTDTQYF.

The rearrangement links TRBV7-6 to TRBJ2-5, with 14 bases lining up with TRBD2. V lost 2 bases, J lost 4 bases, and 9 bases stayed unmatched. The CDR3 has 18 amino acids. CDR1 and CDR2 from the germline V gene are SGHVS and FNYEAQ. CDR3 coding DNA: TGTGCCAGCAGCTTAAGGACTAGCGGGAGGAGGCCTCCAGAGACCCAGTACTTC. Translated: CASSLRTSGRRPPETQYF.

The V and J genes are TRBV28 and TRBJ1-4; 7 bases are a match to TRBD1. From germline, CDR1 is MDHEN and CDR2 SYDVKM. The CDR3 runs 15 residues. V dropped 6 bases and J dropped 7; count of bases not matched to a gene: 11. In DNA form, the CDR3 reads TGTGCCAGCAGATACAAAGCAGGGGGAAGTGAAAAACTGTTTTTT. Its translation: CASRYKAGGSEKLFF. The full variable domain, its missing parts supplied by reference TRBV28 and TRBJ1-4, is DVKVTQSSRYLVKRTGEKVFLECVQDMDHENMFWYRQDPGLGLRLIYFSYDVKMKEKGDIPEGYSVSREKKERFSLILESASTNQTSMYLCASRYKAGGSEKLFFGSGTQLSVL.

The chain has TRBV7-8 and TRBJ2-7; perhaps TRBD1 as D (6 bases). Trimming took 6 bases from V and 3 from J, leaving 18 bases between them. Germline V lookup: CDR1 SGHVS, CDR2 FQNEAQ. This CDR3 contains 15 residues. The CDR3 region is CASRNRAQSIYEQYF. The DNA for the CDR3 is TGTGCCAGCAGAAACAGGGCCCAGAGCATCTACGAGCAGTACTTC.

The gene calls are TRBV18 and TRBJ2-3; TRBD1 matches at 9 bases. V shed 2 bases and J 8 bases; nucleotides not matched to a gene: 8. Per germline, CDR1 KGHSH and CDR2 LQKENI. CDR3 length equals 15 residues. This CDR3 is CASSPTGGRVSTQYF. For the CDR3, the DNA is TGTGCCAGCTCACCAACAGGGGGCCGAGTAAGTACGCAGTATTTT.

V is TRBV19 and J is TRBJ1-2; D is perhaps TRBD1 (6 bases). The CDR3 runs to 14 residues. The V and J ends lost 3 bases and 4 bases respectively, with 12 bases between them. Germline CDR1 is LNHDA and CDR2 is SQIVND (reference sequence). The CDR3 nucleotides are TGTGCCAGTAGTATGGGGCAGGGGAGCTATGGCTACACCTTC. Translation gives CASSMGQGSYGYTF.

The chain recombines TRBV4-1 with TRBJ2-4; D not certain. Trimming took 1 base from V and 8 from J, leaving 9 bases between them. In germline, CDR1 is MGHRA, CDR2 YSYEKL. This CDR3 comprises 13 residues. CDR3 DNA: TGCGCCAGCAGCCAAGTTGAGTTCTACATTCAGTACTTC. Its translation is CASSQVEFYIQYF.

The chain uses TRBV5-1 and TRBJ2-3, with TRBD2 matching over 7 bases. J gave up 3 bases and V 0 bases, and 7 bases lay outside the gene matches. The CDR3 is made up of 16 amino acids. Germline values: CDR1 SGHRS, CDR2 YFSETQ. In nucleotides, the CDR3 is TGCGCCAGCAGCTTGGGAGCGGGATTGGGAACAGATACGCAGTATTTT. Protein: CASSLGAGLGTDTQYF.

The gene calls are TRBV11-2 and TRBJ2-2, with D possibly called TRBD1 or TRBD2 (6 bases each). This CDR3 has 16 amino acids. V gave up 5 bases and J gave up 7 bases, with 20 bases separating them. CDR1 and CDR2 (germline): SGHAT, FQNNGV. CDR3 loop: CASSRGGSGAGGELFF. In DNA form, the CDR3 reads TGTGCCAGCAGCCGTGGTGGTTCGGGGGCGGGCGGGGAGCTGTTTTTT.

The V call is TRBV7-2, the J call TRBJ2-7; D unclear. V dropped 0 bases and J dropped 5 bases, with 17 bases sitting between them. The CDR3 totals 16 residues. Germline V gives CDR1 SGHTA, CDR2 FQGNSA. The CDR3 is CASSLALYREPHEQYF. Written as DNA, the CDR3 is TGTGCCAGCAGCTTAGCGTTGTATAGAGAACCCCACGAGCAGTACTTC.

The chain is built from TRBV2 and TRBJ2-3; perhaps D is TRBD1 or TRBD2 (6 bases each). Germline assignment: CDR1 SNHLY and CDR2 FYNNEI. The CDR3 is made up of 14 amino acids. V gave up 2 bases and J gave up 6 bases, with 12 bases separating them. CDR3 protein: CASSELSGADTQYF. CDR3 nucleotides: TGTGCCAGCAGTGAACTTTCGGGGGCGGATACGCAGTATTTT.

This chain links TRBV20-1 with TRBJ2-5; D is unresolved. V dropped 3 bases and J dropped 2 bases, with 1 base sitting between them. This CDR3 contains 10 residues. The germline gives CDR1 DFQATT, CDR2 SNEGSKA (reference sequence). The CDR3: CSASQETQYF. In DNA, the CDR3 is TGCAGTGCTAGTCAAGAGACCCAGTACTTC.

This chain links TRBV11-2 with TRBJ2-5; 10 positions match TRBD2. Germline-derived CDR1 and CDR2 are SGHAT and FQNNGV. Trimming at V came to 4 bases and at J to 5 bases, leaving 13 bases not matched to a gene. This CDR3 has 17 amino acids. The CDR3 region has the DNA TGTGCCAGCAGCTCCAAGGGACTAGCGTCGTTAGATGAGACCCAGTACTTC. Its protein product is CASSSKGLASLDETQYF.

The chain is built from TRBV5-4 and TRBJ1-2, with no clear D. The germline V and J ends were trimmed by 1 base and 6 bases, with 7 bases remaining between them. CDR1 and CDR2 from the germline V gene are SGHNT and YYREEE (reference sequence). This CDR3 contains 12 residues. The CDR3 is CASSLRGNGYTF. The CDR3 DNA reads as TGTGCCAGCAGCTTGCGAGGGAATGGCTACACCTTC.

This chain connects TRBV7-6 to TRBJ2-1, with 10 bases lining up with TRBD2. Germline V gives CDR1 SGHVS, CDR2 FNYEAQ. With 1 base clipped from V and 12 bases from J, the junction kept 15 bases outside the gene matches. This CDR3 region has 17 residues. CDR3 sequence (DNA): TGTGCCAGCAGCTTAGTTCCTAGCGGGAGTGGTACAATCGGGCAGTTCTTC. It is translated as CASSLVPSGSGTIGQFF. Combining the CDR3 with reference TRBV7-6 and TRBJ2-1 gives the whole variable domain GAGVSQSPRYKVTKRGQDVALRCDPISGHVSLYWYRQALGQGPEFLTYFNYEAQQDKSGLPNDRFSAERPEGSISTLTIQRTEQRDSAMYRCASSLVPSGSGTIGQFFGPGTRLTVL.

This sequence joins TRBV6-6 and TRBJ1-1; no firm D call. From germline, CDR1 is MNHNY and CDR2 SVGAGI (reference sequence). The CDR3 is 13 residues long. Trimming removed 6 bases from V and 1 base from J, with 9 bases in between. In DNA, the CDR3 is TGTGCCAGCAGACTTCCACCGAACACTGAAGCTTTCTTT. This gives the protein CASRLPPNTEAFF.

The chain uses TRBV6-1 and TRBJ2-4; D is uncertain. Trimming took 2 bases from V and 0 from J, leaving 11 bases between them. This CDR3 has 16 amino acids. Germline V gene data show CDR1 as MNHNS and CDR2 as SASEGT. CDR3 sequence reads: CASSERGRLAKNIQYF. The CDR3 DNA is TGTGCCAGCAGTGAACGAGGACGGCTAGCCAAAAACATTCAGTACTTC.

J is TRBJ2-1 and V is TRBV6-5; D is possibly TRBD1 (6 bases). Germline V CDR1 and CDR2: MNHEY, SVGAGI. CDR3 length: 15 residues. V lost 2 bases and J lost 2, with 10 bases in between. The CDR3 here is CASSYGGGPYNEQFF. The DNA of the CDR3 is TGTGCCAGCAGTTACGGGGGCGGACCCTACAATGAGCAGTTCTTC.

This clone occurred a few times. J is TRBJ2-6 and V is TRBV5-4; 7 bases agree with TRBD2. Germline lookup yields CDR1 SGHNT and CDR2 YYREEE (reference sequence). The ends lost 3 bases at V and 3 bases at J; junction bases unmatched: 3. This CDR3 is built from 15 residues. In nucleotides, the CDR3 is TGTGCCAGCAGCTCGAAGCGGGATGGGGCCAACGTCCTGACTTTC. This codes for CASSSKRDGANVLTF.

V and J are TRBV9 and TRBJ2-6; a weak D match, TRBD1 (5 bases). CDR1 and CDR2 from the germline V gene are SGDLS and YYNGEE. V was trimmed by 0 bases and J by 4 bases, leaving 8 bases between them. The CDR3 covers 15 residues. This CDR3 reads CASSVGGAGANVLTF. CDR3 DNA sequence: TGTGCCAGCAGCGTAGGGGGCGCCGGGGCCAACGTCCTGACTTTC.

Written as DNA, the CDR3 is TGTGCCAGCAGTAGGTCGGGGACCTACGAGCAGTACTTC. This translates into CASSRSGTYEQYF. The chain recombines TRBV28 with TRBJ2-7; perhaps TRBD2 as D (5 bases). From germline, CDR1 is MDHEN and CDR2 SYDVKM. CDR3 length equals 13 residues. Trimming left V 5 bases short and J 2 bases short, with 10 bases between.

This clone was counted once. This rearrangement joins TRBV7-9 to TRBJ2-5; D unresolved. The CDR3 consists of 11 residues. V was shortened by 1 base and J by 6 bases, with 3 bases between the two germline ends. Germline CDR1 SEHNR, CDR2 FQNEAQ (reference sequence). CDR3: CASSLEKTQYF. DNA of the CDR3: TGTGCCAGCAGCTTAGAAAAGACCCAGTACTTC.

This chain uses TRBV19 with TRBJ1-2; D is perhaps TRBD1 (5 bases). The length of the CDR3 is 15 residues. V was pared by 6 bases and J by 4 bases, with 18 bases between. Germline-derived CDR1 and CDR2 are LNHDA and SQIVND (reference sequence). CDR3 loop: CASRNQGPLSYGYTF. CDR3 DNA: TGTGCCAGTAGGAACCAGGGCCCTCTATCCTATGGCTACACCTTC.

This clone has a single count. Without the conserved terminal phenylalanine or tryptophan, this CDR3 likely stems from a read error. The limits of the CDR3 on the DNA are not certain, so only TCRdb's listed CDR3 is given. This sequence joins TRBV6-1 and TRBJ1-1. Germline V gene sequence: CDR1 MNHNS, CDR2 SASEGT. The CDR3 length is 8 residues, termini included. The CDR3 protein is CASGSGSC.

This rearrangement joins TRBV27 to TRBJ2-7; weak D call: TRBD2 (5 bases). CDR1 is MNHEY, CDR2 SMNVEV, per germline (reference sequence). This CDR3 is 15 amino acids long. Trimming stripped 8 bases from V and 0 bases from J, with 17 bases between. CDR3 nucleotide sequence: TGTGCCAGCGCAGTTTATCCCGGGAACTCCTACGAGCAGTACTTC. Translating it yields CASAVYPGNSYEQYF.

CDR3 nucleotides: TGTGCCAGCAGTAAAAATTCCGGGACTAAGACAGATACGCAGTATTTT. It encodes CASSKNSGTKTDTQYF. The V call is TRBV11-3, the J call TRBJ2-3, with 7 bases matching TRBD2. Trimming took 6 bases from V and 3 from J; bases not matched to a gene: 12. CDR3 size: 16 residues. The V gene's germline CDR1 is SGHNT and CDR2 YENEEA.

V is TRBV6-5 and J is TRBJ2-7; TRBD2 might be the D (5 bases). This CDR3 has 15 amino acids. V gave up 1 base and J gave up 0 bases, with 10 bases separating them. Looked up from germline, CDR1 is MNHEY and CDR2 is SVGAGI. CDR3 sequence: CASSYFRGSSYEQYF. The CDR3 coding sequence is TGTGCCAGCAGTTACTTCCGGGGAAGCTCCTACGAGCAGTACTTC.